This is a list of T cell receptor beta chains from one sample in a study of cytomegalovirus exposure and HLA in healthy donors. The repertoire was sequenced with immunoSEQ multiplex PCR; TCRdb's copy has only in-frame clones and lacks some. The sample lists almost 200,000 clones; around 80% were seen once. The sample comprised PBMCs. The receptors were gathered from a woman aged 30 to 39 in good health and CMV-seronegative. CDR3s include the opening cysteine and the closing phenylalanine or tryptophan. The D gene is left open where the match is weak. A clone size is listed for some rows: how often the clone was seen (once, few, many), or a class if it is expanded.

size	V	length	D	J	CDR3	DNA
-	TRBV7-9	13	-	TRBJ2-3	CASSLDNTDTQYF	TGTGCCAGCAGCTTGGACAACACAGATACGCAGTATTTT
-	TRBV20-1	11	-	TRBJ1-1	CSAGRGTEAFF	TGCAGTGCGGGCAGGGGCACTGAAGCTTTCTTT
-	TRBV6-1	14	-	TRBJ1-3	CASIRTLAGNTIYF	TGTGCCAGCATTAGGACTCTCGCTGGAAACACCATATATTTT
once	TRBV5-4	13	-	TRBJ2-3	CASRDRTAPTQYF	TGTGCCAGCAGGGACCGGACTGCACCGACGCAGTATTTT
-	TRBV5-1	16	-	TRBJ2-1	CASSLVQASSYNEQFF	TGCGCCAGCAGCTTGGTACAGGCGAGCTCCTACAATGAGCAGTTCTTC
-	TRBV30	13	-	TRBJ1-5	CALTLGFNQPQHF	TGTGCCCTTACCCTGGGCTTTAATCAGCCCCAGCATTTT
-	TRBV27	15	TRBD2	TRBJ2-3	CASTIIAGGVDTQYF	TGTGCCAGCACGATTATAGCGGGAGGGGTAGATACGCAGTATTTT
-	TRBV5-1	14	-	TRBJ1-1	CASSQWQANTEAFF	TGCGCCAGCAGCCAGTGGCAGGCGAACACTGAAGCTTTCTTT
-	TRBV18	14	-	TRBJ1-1	CASSQGVTDTEAFF	TGTGCCAGCTCACAGGGGGTAACGGACACTGAAGCTTTCTTT
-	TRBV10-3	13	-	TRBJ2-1	CAITRTIGDEQFF	TGTGCCATCACCAGGACCATAGGGGATGAGCAGTTCTTC
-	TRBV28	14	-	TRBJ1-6	CASSDRLDNSPLHF	TGTGCCAGCAGTGACAGGCTAGATAATTCACCCCTCCACTTT
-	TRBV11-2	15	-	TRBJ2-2	CASSFGWEGAGELFF	TGTGCCAGCAGCTTTGGGTGGGAAGGGGCCGGGGAGCTGTTTTTT
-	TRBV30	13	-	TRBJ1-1	CAWSDTGQPEAFF	TGTGCCTGGAGCGATACTGGACAGCCTGAAGCTTTCTTT
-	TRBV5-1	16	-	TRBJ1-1	CASSSTGVLQNTEAFF	TGCGCCAGCAGCTCAACAGGTGTGTTACAGAACACTGAAGCTTTCTTT
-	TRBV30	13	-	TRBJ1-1	CAWSFRGNTEAFF	TGTGCCTGGAGTTTTCGGGGTAACACTGAAGCTTTCTTT
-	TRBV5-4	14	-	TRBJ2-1	CASSLVGRGNEQFF	TGTGCCAGCAGCTTGGTAGGACGGGGCAATGAGCAGTTCTTC
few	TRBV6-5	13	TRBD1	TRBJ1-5	CASGGGRYQPQHF	TGTGCCAGCGGAGGGGGCCGGTATCAGCCCCAGCATTTT
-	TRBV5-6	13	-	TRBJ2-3	CASSFGGADTQYF	TGTGCCAGCAGCTTTGGGGGCGCAGATACGCAGTATTTT
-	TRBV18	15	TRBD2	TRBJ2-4	CASSPGGGAKNIQYF	TGTGCCAGCTCACCAGGGGGGGGAGCCAAAAACATTCAGTACTTC
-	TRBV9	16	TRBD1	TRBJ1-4	CASSVAAGQGNEKLFF	TGTGCCAGCAGCGTAGCCGCGGGACAGGGGAATGAAAAACTGTTTTTT
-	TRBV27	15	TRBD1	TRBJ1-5	CASSFGTGGIQPQHF	TGTGCCAGCAGCTTTGGGACAGGGGGCATACAGCCCCAGCATTTT
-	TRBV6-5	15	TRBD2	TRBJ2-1	CASSRLAGAYNEQFF	TGTGCCAGCAGTCGACTAGCGGGGGCGTACAATGAGCAGTTCTTC
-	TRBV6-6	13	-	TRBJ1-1	CASSFPGNTEAFF	TGTGCCAGCAGTTTCCCAGGGAACACTGAAGCTTTCTTT
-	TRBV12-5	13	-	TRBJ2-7	CASGSSPTSEQYF	TGTGCTAGTGGTTCTTCCCCGACTTCCGAGCAGTACTTC